The clone carrying this T cell receptor (beta chain) has only one observation. The data are from a study of OX40 agonist ivuxolimab in advanced cancers. CDR1 is KGHSH and CDR2 is LQKENI in the germline V gene. Trimming removed 2 bases at V and 1 base at J, with 5 bases between. The CDR3 is 13 residues long. The method was immunoSEQ multiplex PCR; TCRdb's version includes in-frame clones alone and lacks a portion of them. The sample lists tens of thousands of clones; around 84% were seen once. Researchers took blood at baseline, on cycle 4 day 1, and on cycle 7 day 1. This clonotype originated in an adult with an advanced solid tumor such as melanoma, head and neck, liver or kidney cancer. This chain links TRBV18 with TRBJ2-5; no reliable D call. The sample in question was CD4+ or CD8+ T cells sorted from blood, obtained in a trial of the OX40 agonist ivuxolimab. The CDR3 bases are TGTGCCAGCTCACCAGCCACCCAAGAGACCCAGTACTTC. This gives the protein CASSPATQETQYF.